This TCR beta chain originates from a study of OX40 agonist ivuxolimab in advanced cancers. Study context: Three patients had partial responses: one hepatocellular carcinoma, two cutaneous melanoma.

CDR1 is SGHTA and CDR2 is FQGNSA in the germline V gene. The ends were cut back, 1 base at V and 8 bases at J, with 11 bases in the middle. CDR3 length: 13 amino acids. Notes on the study in general: Patients with a partial response at 0.1-3.0 mg/kg had among the lowest clonal expansion. Expanded clones were, on average, more numerous in CD8+ T cells than in CD4+.

Comments on this clone: The antigen remains undetermined.

Sequenced by immunoSEQ multiplex PCR; TCRdb stores in-frame clones only, minus some. In the table there are roughly 50,000 clones, over 70% of which are singletons. The sequence derives from an adult with an advanced solid tumor such as melanoma, head and neck, liver or kidney cancer. Here the sequenced sample was CD4+ or CD8+ T cells sorted from blood, taken in a trial of the OX40 agonist ivuxolimab. The genes are TRBV7-2 and TRBJ1-2; D gene ambiguous. The CDR3 region has the DNA TGTGCCAGCAGCTTAGTTGACGTGGGCGGCTACACCTTC. Its protein is CASSLVDVGGYTF.